A selection of T cell receptor beta chains follows, all from one sample in a study of post-analysis software for immune sequencing data. TCRdb reprocessed the PCR reads via MiXCR and lists one record per CDR3 protein. The sample has roughly 580,000 distinct CDR3 sequences, around 47% seen once; the top ten hold roughly 1.8%. Sequenced material: blood. These receptors were obtained from a girl under 18 with multiple sclerosis. Each CDR3 is given with its conserved first and last residue. A D gene is named only where the DNA matches it firmly. The size of a clone is reported for some rows only, either as once, few or many, or as a class for expanded clones.

V: TRBV5-1
D: -
J: TRBJ1-1
size: -
DNA: TGCGCCAGCAGAGGCAGGGGAGGCACTGAAGCTTTCTTT
CDR3: CASRGRGGTEAFF

V: TRBV7-3
D: TRBD1
J: TRBJ2-7
size: -
DNA: TGTGCCAGCAGCACGGACAGGGCTCTCTACGAGCAGTACTTC
CDR3: CASSTDRALYEQYF

V: TRBV15
D: -
J: TRBJ2-3
size: few
DNA: TGTGCCACCAGCAGAGAGGGGCGGGGACTCACAGATACGCAGTATTTT
CDR3: CATSREGRGLTDTQYF

V: TRBV13
D: -
J: TRBJ1-1
size: -
DNA: TGTGCCAGCAGCTTAGAAGGATCAGAAGTATACCCGGATGAAGCTTTCTTT
CDR3: CASSLEGSEVYPDEAFF

V: TRBV25-1
D: TRBD1
J: TRBJ2-7
size: once
DNA: TGTGCCAGCACCTCAGGGGCAGGGGGATACTACGAGCAGTACTTC
CDR3: CASTSGAGGYYEQYF

V: TRBV4-1
D: TRBD1
J: TRBJ2-7
size: -
DNA: TGCGCCAGCAGCCCCGGACAGGGGGCTTCGAGCTCCTACGAGCAGTACTTC
CDR3: CASSPGQGASSSYEQYF

V: TRBV24-1
D: TRBD1
J: TRBJ1-2
size: -
DNA: TGTGCCACCAGTGACAAGGGACAGGGCCTCTATGGCTACACCTTC
CDR3: CATSDKGQGLYGYTF

V: TRBV20-1
D: -
J: TRBJ2-5
size: few
DNA: TGCAGTGCTGAACAGGGTTCGATGGAGACCCAGTACTTC
CDR3: CSAEQGSMETQYF

V: TRBV6-4
D: -
J: TRBJ2-3
size: -
DNA: TGTGCCAGCAGTTCTAGAGGGGGACGCACAGATACGCAGTATTTT
CDR3: CASSSRGGRTDTQYF

V: TRBV10-3
D: -
J: TRBJ1-1
size: few
DNA: TGTGCCATCAGTGAGTCTATCGGAACTGAAGCTTTCTTT
CDR3: CAISESIGTEAFF

V: TRBV5-5
D: -
J: TRBJ1-4
size: -
DNA: TGTGCCAGCAGCTTAGGGTCTCGAGACGACAAACTGTTTTTT
CDR3: CASSLGSRDDKLFF

V: TRBV18
D: TRBD1
J: TRBJ2-7
size: -
DNA: TGTGCCAGCTCCATTACAGGGGCCCCCTCCTACGAGCAGTACTTC
CDR3: CASSITGAPSYEQYF

V: TRBV6-5
D: -
J: TRBJ2-7
size: -
DNA: TGTGCCAGCAGTTATTCTTTTCCCTACGAGCAGTACTTC
CDR3: CASSYSFPYEQYF

V: TRBV2
D: -
J: TRBJ1-4
size: -
DNA: TGTGCCAGCGGATCGACAGCAACTAATGAAAAACTGTTTTTT
CDR3: CASGSTATNEKLFF

V: TRBV7-2
D: TRBD2
J: TRBJ2-4
size: -
DNA: TGTGCCAGCAGCGCGGGAGGGTTCGGAGACATTCAGTACTTC
CDR3: CASSAGGFGDIQYF

V: TRBV29-1
D: -
J: TRBJ1-1
size: -
DNA: TGCAGCGTTCACCTTGGGGGGCACACTGAAGCTTTCTTT
CDR3: CSVHLGGHTEAFF

V: TRBV12-3/TRBV12-4
D: TRBD1
J: TRBJ1-2
size: -
DNA: TGTGCCAGCATCAAAACCGGGACAGGGGATGGCTACACCTTC
CDR3: CASIKTGTGDGYTF

V: TRBV20-1
D: -
J: TRBJ2-7
size: -
DNA: TGCAGTGCTTTTAAAAACGAGCAGTACTTC
CDR3: CSAFKNEQYF

V: TRBV30
D: -
J: TRBJ2-4
size: once
DNA: TGTGCCTGGAGCGGGACGGGGGTCCACCAGTACTTC
CDR3: CAWSGTGVHQYF

V: TRBV28
D: -
J: TRBJ1-5
size: -
DNA: TGTGCCAGCAGTTTGAGTCAGCCCCAGCATTTT
CDR3: CASSLSQPQHF

V: TRBV5-1
D: -
J: TRBJ2-4
size: -
DNA: TGCGCCAGCAGCTTGGGAGGAGGGCCGAAAAACATTCAGTACTTC
CDR3: CASSLGGGPKNIQYF

V: TRBV7-9
D: -
J: TRBJ2-7
size: -
DNA: TGTGCCAGCAGCTCCGCCGCGCCCTACGAGCAGTACTTC
CDR3: CASSSAAPYEQYF

V: TRBV12-3/TRBV12-4
D: TRBD1
J: TRBJ1-6
size: -
DNA: TGTGCCAGCAGTTACCGGGACAGGAAAGGGGCACCCCTCCACTTT
CDR3: CASSYRDRKGAPLHF

V: TRBV12-3/TRBV12-4
D: -
J: TRBJ2-1
size: few
DNA: TGTGCCAGCAGGCCCGCCCTAGTGCTATCCTACAATGAGCAGTTCTTC
CDR3: CASRPALVLSYNEQFF

V: TRBV12-3/TRBV12-4
D: TRBD2
J: TRBJ2-5
size: many
DNA: TGTGCCAGCAGAAAGCTAGCGCGGGAGCAAGGGACCCAGTACTTC
CDR3: CASRKLAREQGTQYF

V: TRBV7-2
D: TRBD1
J: TRBJ2-7
size: -
DNA: TGTGCCAGCAGCCCTGCGACAGGGGGCGTGTACGAGCAGTACTTC
CDR3: CASSPATGGVYEQYF

V: TRBV5-1
D: -
J: TRBJ1-1
size: -
DNA: TGCGCCAGCAGCTACGAGCGGGAAGCTTTCTTT
CDR3: CASSYEREAFF

V: TRBV7-2
D: TRBD1
J: TRBJ1-2
size: few
DNA: TGTGCCAGCAGCCTAGCGGGACAGGCATACTATGGCTACACCTTC
CDR3: CASSLAGQAYYGYTF

V: TRBV7-2
D: -
J: TRBJ2-1
size: -
DNA: TGTGCCAGCAGCCCCCGAAGGGGTTCTCACAATGAGCAGTTCTTC
CDR3: CASSPRRGSHNEQFF

V: TRBV9
D: -
J: TRBJ1-2
size: -
DNA: TGTGCCAGCAGCGTAGCATTTGAGAGTCGGCCTAACTATGGCGACACCTTC
CDR3: CASSVAFESRPNYGDTF

V: TRBV12-3/TRBV12-4
D: TRBD1
J: TRBJ2-7
size: -
DNA: TGTGCCAGCAGTCTCGACAGGGTAGGCCCCTACGAGCAGTACTTC
CDR3: CASSLDRVGPYEQYF

V: TRBV2
D: TRBD1
J: TRBJ2-5
size: -
DNA: TGTGCCAGCAGTTCGATTACAGGGGAGGAGACCCAGTACTTC
CDR3: CASSSITGEETQYF

V: TRBV5-6
D: TRBD2
J: TRBJ2-1
size: few
DNA: TGTGCCAGCAGCTTGTTTCTGGGACTAGCGGGATCCTTCTCCTACAATGAGCAGTTCTTC
CDR3: CASSLFLGLAGSFSYNEQFF

V: TRBV12-3/TRBV12-4
D: TRBD2
J: TRBJ2-3
size: -
DNA: TGTGCCAGCCGTCCTAGCGGGGGTCTCACAGATACGCAGTATTTT
CDR3: CASRPSGGLTDTQYF

V: TRBV5-1
D: -
J: TRBJ2-6
size: -
DNA: TGCGCCAGCAGCTGGAGCAGCTCTGGGGCCAACGTCCTGACTTTC
CDR3: CASSWSSSGANVLTF

V: TRBV12-3/TRBV12-4
D: -
J: TRBJ2-1
size: once
DNA: TGTGCCAGTGGGACGGATATATCCTACAATGAGCAGTTCTTC
CDR3: CASGTDISYNEQFF

V: TRBV7-2
D: -
J: TRBJ1-1
size: -
DNA: TGTGCCAGCGCACCTTACAGCACCTATGAAGCTTTCTTT
CDR3: CASAPYSTYEAFF

V: TRBV20-1
D: TRBD2
J: TRBJ2-1
size: -
DNA: TGCAGTGCCCCGACTAGCGGGAGTCATAGCTCCTACAATGAGCAGTTCTTC
CDR3: CSAPTSGSHSSYNEQFF

V: TRBV4-1
D: -
J: TRBJ2-4
size: few
DNA: TGCGCCAGCAGCTTAAAACGATCCACGGAGCGATCTGTCGGGTATAAAAACATTCAGTACTTC
CDR3: CASSLKRSTERSVGYKNIQYF

V: TRBV20-1
D: -
J: TRBJ2-5
size: -
DNA: TGCAGTGTGGGCTGGCAAGAGACCCAGTACTTC
CDR3: CSVGWQETQYF

V: TRBV12-3/TRBV12-4
D: -
J: TRBJ1-2
size: few
DNA: TGTGCCAGCAGTTTAGCGGGGGGACTAAGCTACACCTTC
CDR3: CASSLAGGLSYTF

V: TRBV5-1
D: -
J: TRBJ1-1
size: few
DNA: TGCGCCAGCAGCTTACCGAAACTCACAGGGAACACTGAAGCTTTCTTT
CDR3: CASSLPKLTGNTEAFF

V: TRBV4-1
D: -
J: TRBJ1-4
size: -
DNA: TGCGCCAGCAGCCAAGGTGGGCACAGGGCTAATGAAAAACTGTTTTTT
CDR3: CASSQGGHRANEKLFF

V: TRBV20-1
D: -
J: TRBJ2-7
size: few
DNA: TGCAGTGCTTCTAAGCAGGGGCCAGCAGGCTACGAGCAGTACTTC
CDR3: CSASKQGPAGYEQYF

V: TRBV4-1
D: -
J: TRBJ2-5
size: many
DNA: TGCGCCAGCAGCCAAGATCTCCTAGAAGAGACCCAGTACTTC
CDR3: CASSQDLLEETQYF

V: TRBV28
D: -
J: TRBJ1-5
size: -
DNA: TGTGCCAGCAAGAGGGATAACGTACAGCCCCAGCATTTT
CDR3: CASKRDNVQPQHF

V: TRBV29-1
D: TRBD2
J: TRBJ2-4
size: -
DNA: TGCAGCGTTGAAGAAGCTAGCGGGAACTCCTACGGGCAGTACTTC
CDR3: CSVEEASGNSYGQYF

V: TRBV7-9
D: -
J: TRBJ2-1
size: -
DNA: TGTGCCAGCAGCTTACGAACCTACCTGGCGGAGTCCTACAATGAGCAGTTCTTC
CDR3: CASSLRTYLAESYNEQFF

V: TRBV5-1
D: TRBD1
J: TRBJ2-1
size: few
DNA: TGCGCCAGCAGCCCCAACCCGACAGGGAGCTCCTACAATGAGCAGTTCTTC
CDR3: CASSPNPTGSSYNEQFF

V: TRBV10-3
D: TRBD1
J: TRBJ2-5
size: -
DNA: TGTGCCACCCTAGGACAGGGAGGTGAAGAGACCCAGTACTTC
CDR3: CATLGQGGEETQYF

V: TRBV6-6
D: -
J: TRBJ2-5
size: few
DNA: TGTGCCAGCAGTCGTTCTCGCGGGACCGTAAAAGAGACCCAGTACTTC
CDR3: CASSRSRGTVKETQYF

V: TRBV29-1
D: TRBD2
J: TRBJ2-1
size: -
DNA: TGCAGCGTTGATGAGGCTAGCGGGGACGATGAGCAGTTCTTC
CDR3: CSVDEASGDDEQFF

V: TRBV29-1
D: -
J: TRBJ1-1
size: few
DNA: TGCAGCGTTGGAGGGCCGGCGAACACTGAAGCTTTCTTT
CDR3: CSVGGPANTEAFF

V: TRBV2
D: -
J: TRBJ1-2
size: once
DNA: TGTGCCAGCGGGGAGAACTGGGGCTACACCTTC
CDR3: CASGENWGYTF